A single sample is the source of the 10 T cell receptor beta chains below, sequenced in a study of Graves' ophthalmopathy and Graves' hyperthyroidism. RNA transcripts served as template for amplifying TCR beta CDR3 sequences. First-round RT-PCR with HTBI primers preceded a second-round multiplex PCR. TCRdb analysed the multiplex PCR reads with MiXCR anew, one entry per CDR3 protein. The profile shows a few hundred thousand distinct CDR3 sequences, about 17% of them singletons. Sequences were obtained from peripheral blood. These receptors originate from an adult woman with stable Graves' hyperthyroidism.

This clonotype was detected ten times or more. The chain couples TRBV12-5 to TRBJ2-5; TRBD2 might be the D (7 bases). The CDR3 loop spans 15 amino acids. V gave up 8 bases and J gave up 5 bases, with 21 bases separating them. Germline lookup yields CDR1 LGHNT and CDR2 FRNRAP. The DNA for the CDR3 is TGTGCTAGTTTAGGGGGGGAGGGCCTTTGGGAGACCCAGTACTTC. Protein: CASLGGEGLWETQYF.

The chain couples TRBV29-1 to TRBJ1-2; maybe TRBD1 (6 bases). CDR1 SQVTM and CDR2 ANQGSEA come from the germline V gene. This CDR3 is built from 11 residues. The germline V and J ends were trimmed by 6 bases and 5 bases, with 10 bases remaining between them. The CDR3 reads CSVLQGYGYTF. The CDR3 DNA follows: TGCAGCGTCCTTCAGGGGTATGGCTACACCTTC. The full variable domain, its missing parts supplied by reference TRBV29-1 and TRBJ1-2, is SAVISQKPSRDICQRGTSLTIQCQVDSQVTMMFWYRQQPGQSLTLIATANQGSEATYESGFVIDKFPISRPNLTFSTLTVSNMSPEDSSIYLCSVLQGYGYTFGSGTRLTVV.

There are a few counts of this clonotype. The rearrangement joins TRBV5-6 to TRBJ1-5; D might be TRBD1 (5 bases). From germline, CDR1 is SGHDT and CDR2 YYEEEE. The V and J ends lost 4 bases and 9 bases respectively, with 11 bases between them. This CDR3 spans 12 amino acids. CDR3 in amino acids: CASSPYGGPQHF. In nucleotides, the CDR3 is TGTGCCAGCAGCCCGTATGGGGGGCCCCAGCATTTT.

The gene calls are TRBV10-3 and TRBJ1-2; D call uncertain. V was shortened by 4 bases and J by 4 bases, with 13 bases between the two germline ends. This CDR3 comprises 14 residues. Germline values: CDR1 ENHRY, CDR2 SYGVKD. The CDR3 reads CAISGGDAPYGYTF. CDR3 nucleotide sequence: TGTGCCATCAGTGGGGGAGATGCGCCCTATGGCTACACCTTC.

This clonotype was seen at least ten times. The genes are TRBV29-1 and TRBJ1-2; a possible D gene is TRBD1 (5 bases). Germline V gene sequence: CDR1 SQVTM, CDR2 ANQGSEA. The CDR3 is made up of 14 amino acids. The V end was cut by 2 bases, the J end by 5 bases, with 15 bases between. The CDR3 DNA sequence: TGCAGCGTTGAATGGGGGGGTATGGGTTATGGCTACACCTTC. It translates to CSVEWGGMGYGYTF.

This clonotype was counted at least ten times. This chain connects TRBV7-2 to TRBJ2-5, with unresolved D. V gave up 1 base and J gave up 4 bases, with 13 bases separating them. This CDR3 has 15 residues. Germline CDR1 is SGHTA and CDR2 is FQGNSA. DNA of the CDR3: TGTGCCAGCAGCTTAGGGTTTGTTACGGGAGAGACCCAGTACTTC. Translating it yields CASSLGFVTGETQYF.

This clonotype was detected many times. DNA of the CDR3: TGCAGTGCTTCGCCGGGACAAAGTGGTTCACCCCTCCACTTT. It encodes CSASPGQSGSPLHF. This rearrangement joins TRBV20-1 to TRBJ1-6; D is possibly TRBD1 (6 bases). CDR1 and CDR2 from the germline V gene are DFQATT and SNEGSKA (reference sequence). The CDR3 loop spans 14 amino acids. The V and J ends lost 5 bases and 9 bases respectively, with 17 bases between them.

This clonotype was recorded many times. The chain uses TRBV27 and TRBJ2-7; D possibly uses TRBD1 or TRBD2 (5 bases each). V was trimmed by 2 bases and J by 2 bases, leaving 16 bases between them. The CDR3 consists of 16 residues. The V gene's germline CDR1 is MNHEY and CDR2 SMNVEV (reference sequence). Here the CDR3 DNA reads TGTGCCAGCAGTTTAGCGTCGGGGCCCGGTGCCTACGAGCAGTACTTC. Protein: CASSLASGPGAYEQYF.

There are many counts of this clonotype. The gene calls are TRBV5-3 and TRBJ2-5; perhaps D is TRBD1 or TRBD2 (7 bases each). TRBV5-3 is an ORF for which the function is uncertain. This CDR3 spans 16 amino acids. Trimming took off 8 bases at V and 4 bases at J, with 24 bases between the two ends. The CDR3 reads CASIQRGTGEGETQYF. The CDR3 DNA reads as TGTGCCAGTATCCAACGTGGCACAGGGGAGGGAGAGACCCAGTACTTC.

This clonotype was counted ten times or more. A read error may account for a junction end that differs from germline. V gene TRBV7-2 combines with J gene TRBJ2-7, with D perhaps matching TRBD2 (6 bases). CDR3 length: 14 residues. CDR1 SGHTA and CDR2 FQGNSA come from the germline V gene. The CDR3 DNA follows: TGTGCCAACAGCTTCGGGAGAAGCTCCTACGAGCAGTACTTC. Translated, it gives CANSFGRSSYEQYF.